This T cell receptor (beta chain) was recorded in a study of PD-1 blockade in classical Hodgkin lymphoma. Study as a whole: Nivolumab dosed at 3 mg/kg went to patients intravenously every 2 weeks.

General observations from the study: Diversity similar to that of newly diagnosed patients was seen at baseline in complete responders.

Brentuximab vedotin exposure varied, and every patient relapsed after autologous stem cell transplantation. The V gene lost 0 bases and the J gene lost 4 bases, with 13 bases spanning the gap. This CDR3 region has 14 residues. Germline values: CDR1 GTSNPN, CDR2 SVGIG (reference sequence). Produced via immunoSEQ multiplex PCR; TCRdb's table is partial and in-frame only. The table records fewer than 100,000 clones, 75% to 90% of them present only once. A note on this clone: The target antigen is unknown.

This sample comprised peripheral blood mononuclear cells (PBMCs), obtained at baseline. This clonotype originated in a human donor with classical Hodgkin lymphoma. The J gene is TRBJ2-7, the V gene TRBV30; D may be TRBD1 or TRBD2 (5 bases each). The CDR3 reads CAWSVPGTLYEQYF. The CDR3 DNA is TGTGCCTGGAGTGTACCCGGGACCCTATACGAGCAGTACTTC. The full variable domain, with the rest looked up from reference TRBV30 and TRBJ2-7, is SQTIHQWPATLVQPVGSPLSLECTVEGTSNPNLYWYRQAAGRGLQLLFYSVGIGQISSEVPQNLSASRPQDRQFILSSKKLLLSDSGFYLCAWSVPGTLYEQYFGPGTRLTVT.